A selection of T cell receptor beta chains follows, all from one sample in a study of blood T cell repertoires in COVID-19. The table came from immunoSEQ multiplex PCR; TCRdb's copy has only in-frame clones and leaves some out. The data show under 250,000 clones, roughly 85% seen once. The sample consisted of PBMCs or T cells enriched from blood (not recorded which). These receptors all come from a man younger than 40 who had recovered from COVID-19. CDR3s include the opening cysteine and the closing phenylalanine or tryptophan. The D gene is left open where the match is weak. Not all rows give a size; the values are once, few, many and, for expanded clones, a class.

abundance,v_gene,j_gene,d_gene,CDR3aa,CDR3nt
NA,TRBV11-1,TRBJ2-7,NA,CASSSKNRAYEQYF,TGTGCCAGCAGCTCAAAAAACAGGGCCTACGAGCAGTACTTC
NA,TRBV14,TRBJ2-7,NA,CASSQLDYVEQYF,TGTGCCAGCAGCCAACTTGACTACGTCGAGCAGTACTTC
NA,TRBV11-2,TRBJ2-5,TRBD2,CASSQREGRIRETQYF,TGTGCCAGCAGCCAGCGGGAGGGCCGCATAAGAGAGACCCAGTACTTC
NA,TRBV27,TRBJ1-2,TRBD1,CASSLRWQGDSYTF,TGTGCCAGCAGTTTAAGGTGGCAGGGGGATAGCTACACCTTC
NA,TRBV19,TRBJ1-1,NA,CASTGYTEAFF,TGTGCCAGTACAGGCTACACTGAAGCTTTCTTT
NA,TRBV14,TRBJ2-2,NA,CASSRVGVETGELFF,TGTGCCAGCAGCCGAGTGGGAGTAGAGACCGGGGAGCTGTTTTTT
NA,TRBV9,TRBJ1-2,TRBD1,CASSVTGGRGGYTF,TGTGCCAGCAGCGTAACAGGGGGGCGAGGCGGCTACACCTTC
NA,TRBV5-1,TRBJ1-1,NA,CASSLAALVNTEAFF,TGCGCCAGCAGCTTGGCCGCTTTAGTAAACACTGAAGCTTTCTTT
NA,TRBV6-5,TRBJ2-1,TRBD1,CASSSGTGGSYNEQFF,TGTGCCAGCAGTTCAGGGACAGGGGGCTCCTACAATGAGCAGTTCTTC
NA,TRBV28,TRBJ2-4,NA,CASSLTPRGAKNIQYF,TGTGCCAGCAGTTTAACACCAAGGGGAGCCAAAAACATTCAGTACTTC
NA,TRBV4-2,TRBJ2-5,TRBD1,CASSQEGGQGGLETQYF,TGTGCCAGCAGCCAAGAAGGTGGACAGGGGGGGTTGGAGACCCAGTACTTC
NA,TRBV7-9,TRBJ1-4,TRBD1,CASSLGDRFKEKLFF,TGTGCCAGCAGCCTAGGGGACAGGTTCAAGGAAAAACTGTTTTTT
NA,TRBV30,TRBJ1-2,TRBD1,CAWNRGQDYGYTF,TGTGCCTGGAATAGGGGGCAAGACTATGGCTACACCTTC
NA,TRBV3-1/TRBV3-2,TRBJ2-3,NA,CASSQDTTDTQYF,TGTGCCAGCAGCCAAGATACTACAGATACGCAGTATTTT
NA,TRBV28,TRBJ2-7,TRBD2,CASSFSASGSYEQYF,TGTGCCAGCAGTTTTTCGGCTAGCGGGTCCTACGAGCAGTACTTC
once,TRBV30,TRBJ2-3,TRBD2,CAWDAGVHTQYF,TGTGCCTGGGACGCGGGAGTGCATACGCAGTATTTT
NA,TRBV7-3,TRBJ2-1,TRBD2,CASSFETSGYNEQFF,TGTGCCAGCAGCTTTGAGACTAGCGGATACAATGAGCAGTTCTTC
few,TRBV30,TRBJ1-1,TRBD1,CAWSGTGQPEAFF,TGTGCCTGGAGCGGGACAGGGCAACCTGAAGCTTTCTTT
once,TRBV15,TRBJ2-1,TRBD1,CATSRDASGTGTNEQFF,TGTGCCACCAGCAGAGATGCATCCGGGACAGGGACCAATGAGCAGTTCTTC
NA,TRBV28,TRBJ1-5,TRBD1,CASSRGQSDQPQHF,TGTGCCAGCAGCAGGGGACAGTCAGATCAGCCCCAGCATTTT
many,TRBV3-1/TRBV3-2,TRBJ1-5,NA,CASSRTVDQPQHF,TGTGCCAGCAGCCGGACAGTTGATCAGCCCCAGCATTTT
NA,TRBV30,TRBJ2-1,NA,CAWSSWQGIWGEQFF,TGTGCCTGGAGTTCTTGGCAGGGGATTTGGGGTGAGCAGTTCTTC
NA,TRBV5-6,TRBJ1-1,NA,CASSLVTRNTEAFF,TGTGCCAGCAGCTTGGTTACGAGAAACACTGAAGCTTTCTTT
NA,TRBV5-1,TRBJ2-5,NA,CASSLADPGGETQYF,TGCGCCAGCAGCTTGGCCGACCCGGGGGGCGAGACCCAGTACTTC
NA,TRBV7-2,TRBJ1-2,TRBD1,CASSLISTGGGYTF,TGTGCCAGCAGCCTAATCTCGACAGGGGGTGGCTACACCTTC
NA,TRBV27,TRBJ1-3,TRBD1,CASSPDVRDRGQSSGNTIYF,TGTGCCAGCAGTCCGGATGTTCGGGACAGGGGTCAAAGCTCTGGAAACACCATATATTTT
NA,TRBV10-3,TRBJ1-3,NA,CAVRGYEHSGNTIYF,TGTGCCGTCAGGGGCTACGAACACTCTGGAAACACCATATATTTT
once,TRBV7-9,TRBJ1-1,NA,CASATNTEAFF,TGTGCCAGCGCTACGAACACTGAAGCTTTCTTT
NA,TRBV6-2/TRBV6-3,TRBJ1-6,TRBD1,CASSRDRGQPLHF,TGTGCCAGCAGTCGGGACAGGGGTCAACCCCTCCACTTT
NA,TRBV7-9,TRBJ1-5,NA,CASSWGEGTQHF,TGTGCCAGCAGCTGGGGGGAGGGCACCCAGCATTTT
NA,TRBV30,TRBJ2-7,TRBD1,CASRTGGKYEQYF,TGTGCCAGCCGGACAGGGGGCAAGTACGAGCAGTACTTC
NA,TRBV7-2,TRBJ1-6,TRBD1,CASSDRGRLNSPLHF,TGTGCCAGCAGCGACAGGGGGCGGTTGAATTCACCCCTCCACTTT